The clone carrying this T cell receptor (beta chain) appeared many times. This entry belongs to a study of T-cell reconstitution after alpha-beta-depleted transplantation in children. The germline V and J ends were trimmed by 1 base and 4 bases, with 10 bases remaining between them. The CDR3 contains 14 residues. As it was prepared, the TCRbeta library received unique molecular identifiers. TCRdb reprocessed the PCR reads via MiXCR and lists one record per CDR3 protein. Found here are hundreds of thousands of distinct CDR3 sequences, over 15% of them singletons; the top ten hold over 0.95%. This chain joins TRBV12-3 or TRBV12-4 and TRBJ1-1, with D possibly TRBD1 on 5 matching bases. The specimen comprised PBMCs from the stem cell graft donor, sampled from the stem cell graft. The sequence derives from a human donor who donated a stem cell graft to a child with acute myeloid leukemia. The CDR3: CASSLGGRGTEAFF. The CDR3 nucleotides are TGTGCCAGCAGTTTAGGGGGCCGGGGCACTGAAGCTTTCTTT.